A selection of T cell receptor beta chains follows, all from one sample in a study of blood T cell repertoires in COVID-19. TCRdb's table, derived via immunoSEQ multiplex PCR, lists solely in-frame clones and lacks some. The sample lists 130,000 or so clones; about 74% were seen once. The sequenced material came from peripheral blood. The receptors shown here come from a man aged 45 to 65 with acute or convalescent COVID-19. CDR3s include the opening cysteine and the closing phenylalanine or tryptophan.

j_gene | v_gene | CDR3aa
TRBJ2-1 | TRBV5-4 | CASSSGTTPGEQFF
TRBJ1-1 | TRBV2 | CASNRDAEAFF
TRBJ1-6 | TRBV2 | CASSERLLSSYNSPLHF
TRBJ2-2 | TRBV19 | CASSPGLLAGAGELFF
TRBJ2-6 | TRBV5-4 | CASSLRALSGANVLTF
TRBJ1-2 | TRBV30 | CAWSVRAGNYGYTF
TRBJ1-1 | TRBV7-2 | CASSLVAGGETEAFF
TRBJ1-1 | TRBV29-1 | CSVEDQRRGNTEAFF
TRBJ1-2 | TRBV5-4 | CASMGAGMVYGYTF
TRBJ2-5 | TRBV11-2 | CASSLDGSGGDKETQYF
TRBJ2-2 | TRBV7-6 | CASSLPRAGPSYTGELFF
TRBJ1-2 | TRBV18 | CASSPPGRVDYGYTF
TRBJ1-5 | TRBV6-6 | CASSGPGQAYQPQHF
TRBJ1-5 | TRBV7-2 | CASSTRQGSNQPQHF
TRBJ1-1 | TRBV6-5 | CASRTGSNTEAFF
TRBJ2-5 | TRBV11-2 | CASSPLEGGAGPQYF
TRBJ1-2 | TRBV29-1 | CSVEGTGGNYGYTF
TRBJ2-1 | TRBV24-1 | CATSGNPGTSYYNEQFF